This T cell receptor (beta chain) is drawn from a study of cytomegalovirus exposure and HLA in healthy donors. The germline V and J ends were trimmed by 0 bases and 8 bases, with 16 bases remaining between them. The CDR3 contains 15 residues. Germline values: CDR1 MNHNY, CDR2 SVGAGI (reference sequence). Study-level points and caveats: One cluster of highly shared sequence variants probably arose as a sequencing artifact. High specificity and sensitivity for cytomegalovirus status were reported for the classifier. The HLA-A and HLA-B alleles of most subjects were reportedly predicted accurately from TCR beta sequences.

The PCR was carried out with 60 Vbeta primers and 13 Jbeta primers. Clones were read by immunoSEQ multiplex PCR, and TCRdb kept only the in-frame ones, dropping some. This table has tens of thousands of clones, roughly two thirds appearing once. Notes on this clone: As yet, its antigen is unknown.

This TCR was sampled from a woman aged 50 to 65 in good health and CMV-seropositive. The source material was PBMCs. V usage is TRBV6-6 and J usage is TRBJ1-2; possibly TRBD1 for D (6 bases). The CDR3 loop is CASSYSQGRATGYTF. CDR3 in DNA: TGTGCCAGCAGTTACTCTCAGGGGCGGGCGACCGGCTACACCTTC.